Included here is one TCR beta chain sequence, with context. Its antigen is not identified. This entry comes from a study of cytomegalovirus exposure and HLA in healthy donors. The V gene end was trimmed by 3 bases and the J gene end by 6 bases; junction bases not matched to a gene: 7. The CDR3 extends over 15 amino acids. Germline V gene data show CDR1 as SGHTA and CDR2 as FQGNSA. Clones were sequenced by immunoSEQ multiplex PCR, and TCRdb holds only the in-frame ones, with some missing. The table shows around 150,000 clones, with roughly nine tenths occurring only once. Study conclusions and caveats: The dataset shows that most TCR sequences were rare, while some public TCRs occurred in many donors.

The sequence derives from a man aged 18 to 35 in good health and CMV-seropositive. Sequencing input: PBMCs. The V call is TRBV7-2, the J call TRBJ2-1, with 8 bases that match TRBD2. The CDR3 nucleotides read TGTGCCAGCAGCTTTACGGGAGGGCCGGGCAATGAGCAGTTCTTC. Residues: CASSFTGGPGNEQFF.